This paragraph covers one TCR beta chain sequence. TCRdb's table, derived via immunoSEQ multiplex PCR, lists solely in-frame clones and lacks some. The sample records several thousand clones, approximately 80% being singletons. The data were taken from a study of immune evolution from preneoplasia to lung adenocarcinoma. The V gene lost 8 bases and the J gene lost 1 base, with 13 bases spanning the gap. Per germline, CDR1 SNHLY and CDR2 FYNNEI. The CDR3 runs 14 residues. This TCR was recovered from a person aged 45 to 59 with lung adenocarcinoma. The sample was FFPE invasive lung adenocarcinoma tissue. This chain connects TRBV2 to TRBJ2-3; tentatively, D is TRBD2 (6 bases). This chain's CDR3 is CASRPGLRTDTQYF. The DNA for the CDR3 is TGTGCCAGCCGTCCGGGACTCCGCACAGATACGCAGTATTTT. Combining the CDR3 with reference TRBV2 and TRBJ2-3 gives the whole variable domain EPEVTQTPSHQVTQMGQEVILRCVPISNHLYFYWYRQILGQKVEFLVSFYNNEISEKSEIFDDQFSVERPDGSNFTLKIRSTKLEDSAMYFCASRPGLRTDTQYFGPGTRLTVL.